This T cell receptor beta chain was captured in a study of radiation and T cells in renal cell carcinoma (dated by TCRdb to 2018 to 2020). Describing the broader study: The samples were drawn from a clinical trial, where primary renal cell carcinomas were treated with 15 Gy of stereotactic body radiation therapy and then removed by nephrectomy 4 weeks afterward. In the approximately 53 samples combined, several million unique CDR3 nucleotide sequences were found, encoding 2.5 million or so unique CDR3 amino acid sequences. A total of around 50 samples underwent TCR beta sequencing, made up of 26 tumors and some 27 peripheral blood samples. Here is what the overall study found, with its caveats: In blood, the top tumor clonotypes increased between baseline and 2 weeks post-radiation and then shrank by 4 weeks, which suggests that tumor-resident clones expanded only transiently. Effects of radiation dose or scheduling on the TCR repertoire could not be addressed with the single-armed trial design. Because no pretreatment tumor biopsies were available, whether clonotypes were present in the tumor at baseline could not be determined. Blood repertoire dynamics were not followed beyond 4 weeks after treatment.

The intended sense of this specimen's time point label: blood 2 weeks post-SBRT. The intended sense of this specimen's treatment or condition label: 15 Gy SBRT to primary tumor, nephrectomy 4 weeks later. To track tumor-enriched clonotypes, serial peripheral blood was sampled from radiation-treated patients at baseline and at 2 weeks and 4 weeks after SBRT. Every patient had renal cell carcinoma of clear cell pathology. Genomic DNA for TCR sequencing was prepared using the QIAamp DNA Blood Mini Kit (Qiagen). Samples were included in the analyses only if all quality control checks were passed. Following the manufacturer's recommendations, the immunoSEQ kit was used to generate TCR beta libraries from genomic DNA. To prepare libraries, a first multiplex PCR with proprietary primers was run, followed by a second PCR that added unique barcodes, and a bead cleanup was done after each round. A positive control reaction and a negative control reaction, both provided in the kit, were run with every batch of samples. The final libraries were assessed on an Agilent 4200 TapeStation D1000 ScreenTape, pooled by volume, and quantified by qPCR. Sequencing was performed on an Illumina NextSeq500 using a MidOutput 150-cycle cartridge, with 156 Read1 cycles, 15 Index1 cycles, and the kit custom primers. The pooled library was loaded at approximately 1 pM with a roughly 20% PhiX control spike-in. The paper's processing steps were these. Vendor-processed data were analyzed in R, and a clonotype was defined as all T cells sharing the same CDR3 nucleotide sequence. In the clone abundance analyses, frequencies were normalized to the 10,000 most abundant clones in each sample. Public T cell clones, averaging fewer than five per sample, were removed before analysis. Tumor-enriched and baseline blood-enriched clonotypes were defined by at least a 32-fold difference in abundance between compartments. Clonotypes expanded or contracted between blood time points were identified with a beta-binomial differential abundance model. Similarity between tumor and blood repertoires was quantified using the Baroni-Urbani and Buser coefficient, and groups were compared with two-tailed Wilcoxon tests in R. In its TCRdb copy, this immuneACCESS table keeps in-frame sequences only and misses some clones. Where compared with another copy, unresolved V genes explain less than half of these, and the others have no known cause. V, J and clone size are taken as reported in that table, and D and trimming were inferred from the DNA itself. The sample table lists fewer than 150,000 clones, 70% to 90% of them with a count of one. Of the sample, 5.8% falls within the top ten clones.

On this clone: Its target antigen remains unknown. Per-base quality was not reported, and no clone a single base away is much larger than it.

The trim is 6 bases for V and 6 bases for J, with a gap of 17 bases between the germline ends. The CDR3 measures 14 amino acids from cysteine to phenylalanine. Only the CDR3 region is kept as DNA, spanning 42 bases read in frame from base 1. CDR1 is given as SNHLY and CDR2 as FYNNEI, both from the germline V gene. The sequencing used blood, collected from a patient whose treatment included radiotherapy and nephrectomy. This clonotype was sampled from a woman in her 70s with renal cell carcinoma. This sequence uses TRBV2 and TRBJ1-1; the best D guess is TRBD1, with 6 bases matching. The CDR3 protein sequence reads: CASRAVTGLAEAFF. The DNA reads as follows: TGTGCCAGCAGGGCGGTAACAGGGTTGGCTGAAGCTTTCTTT.